This T cell receptor (beta chain) is from a study of blood T cell repertoires in COVID-19. Study overall: The United States, Italy and Spain were the sources of the acute and convalescent COVID-19 samples. Sources were T cells, B-cell-depleted T cells, or PBMCs; the material itself was cDNA or gDNA.

Produced via immunoSEQ multiplex PCR; TCRdb's table is partial and in-frame only. Seen here are over 300,000 clones, about 85% observed once, and the top ten hold approximately 6%. Enrollees, about 18 to 90 years old, lived in about two dozen US areas. The TCR sequence derives from a woman aged 30 to 39 who had recovered from COVID-19. Sequencing was performed on PBMCs or T cells enriched from blood (not recorded which).

The CDR3 DNA sequence: TGTGCCAGCAGCCTATGGACAGGCAACAATGGCTACACCTTC. It specifies CASSLWTGNNGYTF. The chain links TRBV21-1 to TRBJ1-2; the listed D gene, TRBD1, was not tested against the DNA. TRBV21-1 counts as a pseudogene. The CDR3 has 14 residues.